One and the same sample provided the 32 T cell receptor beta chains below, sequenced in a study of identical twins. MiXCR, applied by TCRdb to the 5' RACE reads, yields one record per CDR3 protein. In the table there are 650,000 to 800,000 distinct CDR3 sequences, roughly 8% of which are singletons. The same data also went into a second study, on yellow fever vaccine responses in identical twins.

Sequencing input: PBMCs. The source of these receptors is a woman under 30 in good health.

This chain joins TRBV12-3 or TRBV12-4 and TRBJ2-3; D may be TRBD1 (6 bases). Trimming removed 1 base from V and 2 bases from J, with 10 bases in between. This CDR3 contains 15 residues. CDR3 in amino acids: CASSLDRTDTDTQYF. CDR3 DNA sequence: TGTGCCAGCAGTTTAGACAGGACAGACACAGATACGCAGTATTTT.

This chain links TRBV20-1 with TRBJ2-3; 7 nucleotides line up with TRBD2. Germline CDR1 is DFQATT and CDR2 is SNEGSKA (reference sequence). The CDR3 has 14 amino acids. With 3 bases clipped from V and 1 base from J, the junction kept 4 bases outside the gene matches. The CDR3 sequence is CSASITSGTDTQYF. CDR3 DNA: TGCAGTGCTAGCATCACTAGCGGCACAGATACGCAGTATTTT.

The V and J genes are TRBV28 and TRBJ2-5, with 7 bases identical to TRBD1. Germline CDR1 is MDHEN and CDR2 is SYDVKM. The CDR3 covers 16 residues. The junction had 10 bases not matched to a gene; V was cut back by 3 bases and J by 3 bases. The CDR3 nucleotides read TGTGCCAGCAGTTTCCCATATAGGACAGGTGAAGAGACCCAGTACTTC. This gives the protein CASSFPYRTGEETQYF. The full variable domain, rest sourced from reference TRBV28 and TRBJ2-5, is DVKVTQSSRYLVKRTGEKVFLECVQDMDHENMFWYRQDPGLGLRLIYFSYDVKMKEKGDIPEGYSVSREKKERFSLILESASTNQTSMYLCASSFPYRTGEETQYFGPGTRLLVL.

CDR3 protein: CASGGFGGETQYF. CDR3 coding DNA: TGTGCCAGCGGGGGATTCGGCGGAGAGACCCAGTACTTC. The chain has TRBV28 and TRBJ2-5; either TRBD1 or TRBD2 may fit D (5 bases each). V lost 8 bases to trimming and J lost 4 bases, with 14 bases between them. The CDR3 contains 13 residues. CDR1 is MDHEN and CDR2 is SYDVKM in the germline V gene.

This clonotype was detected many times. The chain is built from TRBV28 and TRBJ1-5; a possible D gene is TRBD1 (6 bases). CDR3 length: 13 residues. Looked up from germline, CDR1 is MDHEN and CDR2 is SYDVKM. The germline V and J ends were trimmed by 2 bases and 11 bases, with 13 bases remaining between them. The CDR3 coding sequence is TGTGCCAGCAGTTTACCAGGGGCAGGGTCCCAGCATTTT. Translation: CASSLPGAGSQHF.

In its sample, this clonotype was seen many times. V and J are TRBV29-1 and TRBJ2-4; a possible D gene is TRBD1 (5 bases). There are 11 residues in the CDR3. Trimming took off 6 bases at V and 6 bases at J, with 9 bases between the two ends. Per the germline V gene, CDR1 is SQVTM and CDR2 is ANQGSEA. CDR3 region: CSVTVGNIQYF. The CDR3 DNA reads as TGCAGCGTGACAGTGGGAAACATTCAGTACTTC.

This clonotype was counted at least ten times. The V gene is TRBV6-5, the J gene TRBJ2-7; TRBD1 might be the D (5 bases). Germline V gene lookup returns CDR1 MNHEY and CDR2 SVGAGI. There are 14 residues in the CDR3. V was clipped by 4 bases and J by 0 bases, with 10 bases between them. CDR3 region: CASSFGHLSYEQYF. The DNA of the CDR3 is TGTGCCAGCAGTTTCGGACACCTCTCCTACGAGCAGTACTTC.

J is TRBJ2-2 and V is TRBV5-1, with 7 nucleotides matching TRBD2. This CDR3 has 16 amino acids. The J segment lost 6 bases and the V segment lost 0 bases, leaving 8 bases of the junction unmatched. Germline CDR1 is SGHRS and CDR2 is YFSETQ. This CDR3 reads CASSLASGVPSGELFF. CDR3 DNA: TGCGCCAGCAGCTTGGCCAGCGGGGTTCCCTCCGGGGAGCTGTTTTTT.

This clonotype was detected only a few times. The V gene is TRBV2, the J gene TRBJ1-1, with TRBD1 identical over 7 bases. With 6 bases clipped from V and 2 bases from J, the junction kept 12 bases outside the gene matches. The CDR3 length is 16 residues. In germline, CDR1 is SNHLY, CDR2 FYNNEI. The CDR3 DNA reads TGTGCCAGCAGGGGAATAGGGACAGCTTACAACACTGAAGCTTTCTTT. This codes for CASRGIGTAYNTEAFF.

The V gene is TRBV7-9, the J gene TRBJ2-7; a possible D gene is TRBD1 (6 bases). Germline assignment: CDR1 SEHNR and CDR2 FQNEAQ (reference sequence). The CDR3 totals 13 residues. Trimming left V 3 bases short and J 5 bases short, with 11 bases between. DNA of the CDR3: TGTGCCAGCAGCTTTGCAGGGGCCAACGAGCAGTACTTC. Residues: CASSFAGANEQYF. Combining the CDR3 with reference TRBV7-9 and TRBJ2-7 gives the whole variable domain DTGVSQNPRHKITKRGQNVTFRCDPISEHNRLYWYRQTLGQGPEFLTYFQNEAQLEKSRLLSDRFSAERPKGSFSTLEIQRTEQGDSAMYLCASSFAGANEQYFGPGTRLTVT.

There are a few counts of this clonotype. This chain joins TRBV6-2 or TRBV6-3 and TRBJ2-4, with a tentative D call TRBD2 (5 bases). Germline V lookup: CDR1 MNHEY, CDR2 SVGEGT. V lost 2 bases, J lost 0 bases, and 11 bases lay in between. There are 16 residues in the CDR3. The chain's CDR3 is CASSYERSLAKNIQYF. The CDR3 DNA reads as TGTGCCAGCAGTTACGAGCGGTCACTAGCCAAAAACATTCAGTACTTC.

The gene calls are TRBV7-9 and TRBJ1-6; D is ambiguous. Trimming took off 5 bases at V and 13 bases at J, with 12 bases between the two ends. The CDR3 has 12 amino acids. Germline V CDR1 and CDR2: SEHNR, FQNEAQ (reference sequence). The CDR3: CASSRTDTPLHF. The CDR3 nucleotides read TGTGCCAGCAGCCGAACCGACACTCCCCTCCACTTT.

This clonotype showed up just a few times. Written as DNA, the CDR3 is TGTGCCAGCAGTTACTCCGTCAGGGGGCCCAAAAACATTCAGTACTTC. Amino acid sequence: CASSYSVRGPKNIQYF. The chain couples TRBV6-5 to TRBJ2-4; 8 bases align to TRBD1. This CDR3 has 16 residues. CDR1 and CDR2 (germline): MNHEY, SVGAGI. V dropped 0 bases and J dropped 2; count of bases not matched to a gene: 3.

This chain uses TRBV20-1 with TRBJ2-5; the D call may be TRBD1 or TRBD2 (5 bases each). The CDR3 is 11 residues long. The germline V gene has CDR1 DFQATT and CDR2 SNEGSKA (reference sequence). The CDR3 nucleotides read TGCAGCCGAGTAGGGGAGGAGACCCAGTACTTC. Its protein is CSRVGEETQYF.

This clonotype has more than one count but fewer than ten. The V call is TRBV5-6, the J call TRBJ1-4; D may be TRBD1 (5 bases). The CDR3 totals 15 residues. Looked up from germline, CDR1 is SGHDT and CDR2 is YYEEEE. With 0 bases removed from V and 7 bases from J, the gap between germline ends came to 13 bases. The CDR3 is CASSLASRDGEKLFF. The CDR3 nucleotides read TGTGCCAGCAGCTTGGCCTCCCGGGACGGTGAAAAACTGTTTTTT.

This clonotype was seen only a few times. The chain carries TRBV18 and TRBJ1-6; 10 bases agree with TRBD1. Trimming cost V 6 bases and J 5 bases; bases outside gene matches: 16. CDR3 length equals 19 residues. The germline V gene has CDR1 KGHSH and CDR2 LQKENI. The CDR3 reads CASSPLNRQGADHNSPLHF. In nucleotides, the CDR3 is TGTGCCAGCTCGCCATTAAACCGACAGGGGGCGGATCATAATTCACCCCTCCACTTT.

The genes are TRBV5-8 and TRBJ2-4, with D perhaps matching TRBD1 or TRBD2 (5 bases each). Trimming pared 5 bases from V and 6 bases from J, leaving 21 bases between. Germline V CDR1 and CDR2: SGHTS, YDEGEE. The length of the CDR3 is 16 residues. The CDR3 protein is CASRRGPQGVINIQYF. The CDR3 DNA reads TGTGCCAGCAGACGGGGCCCCCAGGGAGTCATAAACATTCAGTACTTC.

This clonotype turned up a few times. The DNA of the CDR3 is TGTGGAAGCAGTTACCAAGAGACCCAGTACTTC. It is translated as CGSSYQETQYF. This chain connects TRBV6-2 or TRBV6-3 to TRBJ2-5; D ambiguous. This CDR3 is 11 amino acids long. From germline, CDR1 is MNHEY and CDR2 SVGEGT.

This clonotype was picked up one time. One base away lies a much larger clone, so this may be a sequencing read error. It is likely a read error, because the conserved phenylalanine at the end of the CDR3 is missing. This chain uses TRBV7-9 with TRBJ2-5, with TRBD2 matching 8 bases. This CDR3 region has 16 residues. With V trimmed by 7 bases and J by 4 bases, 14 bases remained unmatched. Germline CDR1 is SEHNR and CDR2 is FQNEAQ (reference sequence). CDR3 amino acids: CASTQSGVAGIETQYL. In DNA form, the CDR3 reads TGTGCCAGCACCCAGAGTGGGGTAGCGGGGATAGAGACCCAGTACTTA.

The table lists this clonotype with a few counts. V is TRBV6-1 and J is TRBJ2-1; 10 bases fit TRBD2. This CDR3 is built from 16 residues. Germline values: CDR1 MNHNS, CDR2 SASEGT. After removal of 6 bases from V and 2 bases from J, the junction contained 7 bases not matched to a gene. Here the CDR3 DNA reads TGTGCCAGCAGCCCAGGAGGGACTAGCGCCTACAATGAGCAGTTCTTC. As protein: CASSPGGTSAYNEQFF.

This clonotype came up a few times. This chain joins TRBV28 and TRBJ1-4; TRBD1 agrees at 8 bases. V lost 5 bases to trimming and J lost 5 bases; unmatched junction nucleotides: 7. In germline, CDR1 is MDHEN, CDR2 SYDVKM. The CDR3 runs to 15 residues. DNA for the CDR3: TGTGCCAGCAGTCCGTCGGACAGGGTAAATGAAAAACTGTTTTTT. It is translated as CASSPSDRVNEKLFF.

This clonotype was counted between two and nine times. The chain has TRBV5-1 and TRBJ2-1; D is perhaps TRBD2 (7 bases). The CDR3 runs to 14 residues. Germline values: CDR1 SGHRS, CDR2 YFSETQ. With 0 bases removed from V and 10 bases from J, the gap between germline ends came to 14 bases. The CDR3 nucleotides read TGCGCCAGCAGCTTGGGGGGGGGGCATGGGGAGCAGTTCTTC. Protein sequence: CASSLGGGHGEQFF.

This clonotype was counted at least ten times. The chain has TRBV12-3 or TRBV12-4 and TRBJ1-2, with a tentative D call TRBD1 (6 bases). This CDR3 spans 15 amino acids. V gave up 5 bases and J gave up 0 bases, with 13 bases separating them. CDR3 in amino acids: CASSHLDRPNYGYTF. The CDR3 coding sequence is TGTGCCAGCAGTCATTTAGACAGGCCTAACTATGGCTACACCTTC.

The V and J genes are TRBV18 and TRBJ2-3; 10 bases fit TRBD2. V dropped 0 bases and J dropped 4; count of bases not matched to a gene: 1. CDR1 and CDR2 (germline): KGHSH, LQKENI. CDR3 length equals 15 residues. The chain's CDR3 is CASSPPSGRPDTQYF. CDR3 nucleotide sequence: TGTGCCAGCTCACCACCTAGCGGGAGGCCAGATACGCAGTATTTT.

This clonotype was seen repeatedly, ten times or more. The CDR3 loop is CASSLVEAGTDTQYF. The CDR3 bases are TGTGCCAGCAGCCTGGTCGAGGCGGGCACAGATACGCAGTATTTT. The J gene is TRBJ2-3, the V gene TRBV12-3 or TRBV12-4; no reliable D call. CDR3 length equals 15 residues. Trimming left V 6 bases short and J 1 base short, with 14 bases between.

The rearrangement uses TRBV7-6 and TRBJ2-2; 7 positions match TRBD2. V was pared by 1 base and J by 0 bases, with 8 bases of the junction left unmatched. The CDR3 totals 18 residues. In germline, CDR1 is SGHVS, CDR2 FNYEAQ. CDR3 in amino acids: CASSLVFSSGANTGELFF. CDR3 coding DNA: TGTGCCAGCAGCTTAGTCTTCTCTAGCGGAGCGAACACCGGGGAGCTGTTTTTT.

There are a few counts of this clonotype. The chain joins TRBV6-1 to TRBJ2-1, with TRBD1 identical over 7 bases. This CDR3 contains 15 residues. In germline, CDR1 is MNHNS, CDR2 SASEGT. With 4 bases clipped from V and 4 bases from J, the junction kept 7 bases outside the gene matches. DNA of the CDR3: TGTGCCAGCAGTGGTTTGACAGGGAAATACAATGAGCAGTTCTTC. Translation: CASSGLTGKYNEQFF.

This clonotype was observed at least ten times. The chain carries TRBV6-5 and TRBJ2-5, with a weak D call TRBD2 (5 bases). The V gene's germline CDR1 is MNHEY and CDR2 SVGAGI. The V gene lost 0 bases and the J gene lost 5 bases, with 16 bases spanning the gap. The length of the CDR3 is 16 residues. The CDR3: CASSYSNERLMETQYF. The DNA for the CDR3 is TGTGCCAGCAGTTACTCGAATGAGCGGCTGATGGAGACCCAGTACTTC.

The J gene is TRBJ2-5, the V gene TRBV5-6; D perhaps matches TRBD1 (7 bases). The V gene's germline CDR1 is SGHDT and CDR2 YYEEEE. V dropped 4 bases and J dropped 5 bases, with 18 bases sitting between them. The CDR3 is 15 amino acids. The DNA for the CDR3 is TGTGCCAGCAGCACTGGAGGGGGCTATTGGGAGACCCAGTACTTC. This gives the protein CASSTGGGYWETQYF.

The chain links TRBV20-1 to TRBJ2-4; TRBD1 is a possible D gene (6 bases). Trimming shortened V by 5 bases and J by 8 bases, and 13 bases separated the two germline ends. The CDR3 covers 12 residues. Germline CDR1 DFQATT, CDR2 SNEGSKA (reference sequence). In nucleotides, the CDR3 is TGCAGTGCTGCTACAGGGATGGACATTCAGTACTTC. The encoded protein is CSAATGMDIQYF.

The CDR3 protein is CASSYSIPGGSYNSPLHF. The CDR3 DNA reads TGTGCCAGCAGTTACTCGATTCCCGGCGGATCCTATAATTCACCCCTCCACTTT. The V and J genes are TRBV6-5 and TRBJ1-6; D remains ambiguous. Germline V gene sequence: CDR1 MNHEY, CDR2 SVGAGI. V was cut by 0 bases and J by 1 base, with 13 bases left in between. The CDR3 spans 18 residues.

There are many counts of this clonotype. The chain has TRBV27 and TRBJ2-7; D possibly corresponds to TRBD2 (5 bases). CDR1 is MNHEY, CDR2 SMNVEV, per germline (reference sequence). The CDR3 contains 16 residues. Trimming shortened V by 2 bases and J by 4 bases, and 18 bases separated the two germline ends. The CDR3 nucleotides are TGTGCCAGCAGTTTAGGAAAGGGAGCGAACAGATACGAGCAGTACTTC. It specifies CASSLGKGANRYEQYF.